The present T cell receptor (beta chain) was sequenced within a study of identifying expanded T cells in peripheral blood. Findings and limits, study-wide: Over around two and four weeks, about 16 and 19 clones changed, versus around 1.2 between replicates.

Sequencing was performed with immunoSEQ multiplex PCR; in TCRdb, only in-frame clones are kept and a portion is missing. The sample contains 75,000 to 90,000 clones, about 90% of which appear only once. In the case of this clone: Its target is not known.

This sequence originates from a person aged 18-70 years in good health. Sequencing was done on a sample of blood.

In nucleotides, the CDR3 is TGTGCCAGCAGTGTCTATGTGGGAAGAGAGGACGGCTACACCTTC. Translation: CASSVYVGREDGYTF. The V and J genes are TRBV6-1 and TRBJ1-2; D unresolved. Per germline, CDR1 MNHNS and CDR2 SASEGT. V was cut by 4 bases and J by 8 bases, with 20 bases left in between. The CDR3 is 15 residues long.